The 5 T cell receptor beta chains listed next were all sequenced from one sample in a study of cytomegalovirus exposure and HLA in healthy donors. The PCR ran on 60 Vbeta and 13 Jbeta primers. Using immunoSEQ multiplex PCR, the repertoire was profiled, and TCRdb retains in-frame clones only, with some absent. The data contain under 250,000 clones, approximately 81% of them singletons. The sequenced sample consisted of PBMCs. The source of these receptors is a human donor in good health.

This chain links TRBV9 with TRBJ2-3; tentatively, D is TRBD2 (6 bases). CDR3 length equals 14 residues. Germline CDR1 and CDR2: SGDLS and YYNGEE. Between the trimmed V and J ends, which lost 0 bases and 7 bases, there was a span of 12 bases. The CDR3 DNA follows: TGTGCCAGCAGCGTAGGGGGGGAAATGTATACGCAGTATTTT. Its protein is CASSVGGEMYTQYF.

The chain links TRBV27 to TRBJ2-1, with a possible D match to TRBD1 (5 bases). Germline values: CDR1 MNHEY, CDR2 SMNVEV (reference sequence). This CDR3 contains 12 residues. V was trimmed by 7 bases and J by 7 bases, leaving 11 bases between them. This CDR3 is CASTSGLNEQFF. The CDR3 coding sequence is TGTGCCAGCACCTCAGGGCTAAATGAGCAGTTCTTC.

The CDR3 DNA reads as TGTGCCAGACCTCAGGGGAACACTGAAGCTTTCTTT. Its translation is CARPQGNTEAFF. This chain joins TRBV6-5 and TRBJ1-1; D is possibly TRBD1 (5 bases). The CDR3 contains 12 residues. The germline V gene encodes CDR1 MNHEY and CDR2 SVGAGI. Trimming took off 9 bases at V and 1 base at J, with 9 bases between the two ends.

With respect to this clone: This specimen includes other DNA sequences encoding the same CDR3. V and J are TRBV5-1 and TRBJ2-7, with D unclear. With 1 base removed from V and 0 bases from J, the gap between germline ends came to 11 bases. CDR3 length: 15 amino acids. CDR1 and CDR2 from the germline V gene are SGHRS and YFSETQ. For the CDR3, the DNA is TGCGCCAGCAGCTTGTCTGGAGTCAGCTCCTACGAGCAGTACTTC. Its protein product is CASSLSGVSSYEQYF. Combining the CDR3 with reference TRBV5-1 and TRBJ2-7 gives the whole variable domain KAGVTQTPRYLIKTRGQQVTLSCSPISGHRSVSWYQQTPGQGLQFLFEYFSETQRNKGNFPGRFSGRQFSNSRSEMNVSTLELGDSALYLCASSLSGVSSYEQYFGPGTRLTVT.

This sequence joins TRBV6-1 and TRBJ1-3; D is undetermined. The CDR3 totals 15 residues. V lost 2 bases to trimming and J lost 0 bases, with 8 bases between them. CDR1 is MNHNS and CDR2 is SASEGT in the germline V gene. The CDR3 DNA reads TGTGCCAGCAGTGAATCCGGGAGCTCTGGAAACACCATATATTTT. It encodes CASSESGSSGNTIYF.